Following are 6 T cell receptor beta chains from one sample sequenced in a study of neurological immune-mediated disorders. Time point of the sample: longitudinal time-point 1 (baseline). TCRdb reanalysed the 5' RACE reads using MiXCR and keeps one entry per CDR3 protein. The sample holds some 37,000 distinct CDR3 sequences; about 3.3% are singletons and the top ten take approximately 7.5%. The sample taken for sequencing was PBMCs. The receptors shown here come from a woman aged 60-75 years with multiple sclerosis.

By share of the sample, this clonotype is medium-sized. The CDR3 reads CASSLESGENQPQHF. The CDR3, as DNA: TGTGCCAGCAGCTTAGAGTCCGGGGAAAATCAGCCCCAGCATTTT. The chain combines TRBV7-9 with TRBJ1-5; D is ambiguous. V lost 1 base, J lost 4 bases, and 11 bases lay in between. The germline V gene has CDR1 SEHNR and CDR2 FQNEAQ (reference sequence). The CDR3 length is 15 residues.

This clonotype occurred many times. The rearrangement joins TRBV5-1 to TRBJ2-6, with TRBD1 as a possible D gene (6 bases). Germline V CDR1 and CDR2: SGHRS, YFSETQ. The CDR3 length is 19 residues. V shed 5 bases and J shed 0 bases, with 21 bases lying between them. The CDR3 loop reads CASSRTTQGSPSGANVLTF. CDR3 nucleotide sequence: TGCGCCAGCAGTCGGACGACCCAGGGGTCACCCTCTGGGGCCAACGTCCTGACTTTC.

This clonotype has ten or more counts. The gene calls are TRBV5-8 and TRBJ2-5, with D possibly being TRBD1 or TRBD2 (5 bases each). The CDR3 sequence is 14 residues long. Looked up from germline, CDR1 is SGHTS and CDR2 is YDEGEE. The ends were cut back, 0 bases at V and 5 bases at J, with 11 bases in the middle. The CDR3: CASSLGWGRETQYF. CDR3 nucleotides: TGTGCCAGCAGCTTGGGCTGGGGACGGGAGACCCAGTACTTC.

This clonotype occurred many times. The genes are TRBV20-1 and TRBJ1-3; 7 nucleotides match TRBD1. Germline trimming cut 3 bases from V and 5 bases from J; bases unmatched to any gene: 7. The germline V gene encodes CDR1 DFQATT and CDR2 SNEGSKA (reference sequence). The CDR3 is made up of 14 amino acids. The CDR3 loop is CSARETGYRNTIYF. The CDR3 coding sequence is TGCAGTGCTAGGGAGACAGGGTATAGAAACACCATATATTTT.

This clonotype was recorded at least ten times. The chain links TRBV24-1 to TRBJ2-2, with D possibly being TRBD1 (6 bases). V was shortened by 12 bases and J by 0 bases, with 13 bases between the two germline ends. The CDR3 contains 14 residues. CDR1 is KGHDR and CDR2 is SFDVKD in the germline V gene. CDR3 in amino acids: CAAGGSPNTGELFF. DNA of the CDR3: TGTGCCGCTGGGGGCAGCCCGAACACCGGGGAGCTGTTTTTT.

This clonotype turned up a few times. One base away lies a much larger clone, so this may be a sequencing read error. The rearrangement joins TRBV5-1 to TRBJ1-5; D is perhaps TRBD1 (6 bases). CDR3 length: 16 residues. Germline V gene lookup returns CDR1 SGHRS and CDR2 YFSETQ. The CDR3 is CASSLEGGGGNQHQHF. In DNA, the CDR3 is TGCGCCAGCAGCTTGGAGGGGGGCGGTGGCAATCAGCACCAGCATTTT.